The next 9 T cell receptor beta chains were all read from a single sample in a study of cytomegalovirus exposure and HLA in healthy donors. The PCR made use of 60 Vbeta and 13 Jbeta primers. The repertoire was sequenced with immunoSEQ multiplex PCR; TCRdb's copy has only in-frame clones and lacks some. The sample records roughly 180,000 clones, 80% to 90% being singletons. The specimen sequenced was PBMCs. Receptors originate from a girl aged 2-9 years in good health and CMV-seropositive.

The rearrangement uses TRBV11-2 and TRBJ1-2; D gene unclear. Germline CDR1 reads SGHAT; CDR2 reads FQNNGV. V was clipped by 1 base and J by 7 bases, with 13 bases between them. This CDR3 has 14 residues. The CDR3 DNA is TGTGCCAGCAGCTTAGTTCGGGCCGAGGGTGGCTACACCTTC. This translates into CASSLVRAEGGYTF. The whole variable domain, filled in from reference TRBV11-2 and TRBJ1-2, reads EAGVAQSPRYKIIEKRQSVAFWCNPISGHATLYWYQQILGQGPKLLIQFQNNGVVDDSQLPKDRFSAERLKGVDSTLKIQPAKLEDSAVYLCASSLVRAEGGYTFGSGTRLTVV.

The chain is built from TRBV5-1 and TRBJ2-7, with 7 positions matching TRBD2. The CDR3 runs 14 residues. Per germline, CDR1 SGHRS and CDR2 YFSETQ. The V and J ends lost 2 bases and 7 bases, in that order; junction bases with no gene match: 9. This CDR3 is CASSFFGRGGEQYF. DNA for the CDR3: TGCGCCAGCAGCTTCTTTGGGAGGGGTGGTGAGCAGTACTTC.

The chain links TRBV28 to TRBJ2-7; the match to TRBD1 covers 8 bases. V gave up 8 bases and J gave up 6 bases; unmatched junction bases: 9. Germline V gene sequence: CDR1 MDHEN, CDR2 SYDVKM. The CDR3 extends over 13 amino acids. The CDR3 region is CASGGQGVREQYF. DNA for the CDR3: TGTGCCAGCGGCGGACAGGGTGTCCGCGAGCAGTACTTC.

The chain is built from TRBV5-6 and TRBJ2-1; TRBD2 agrees at 7 bases. The V and J ends lost 0 bases and 10 bases, in that order; junction bases with no gene match: 13. This CDR3 region has 16 residues. CDR1 and CDR2 (germline): SGHDT, YYEEEE. This CDR3 reads CASSLGGSGVNGEQFF. The CDR3 bases are TGTGCCAGCAGCTTGGGGGGGAGCGGGGTTAACGGCGAGCAGTTCTTC. Together with reference TRBV5-6 and TRBJ2-1, the CDR3 gives the full variable domain: DAGVTQSPTHLIKTRGQQVTLRCSPKSGHDTVSWYQQALGQGPQFIFQYYEEEERQRGNFPDRFSGHQFPNYSSELNVNALLLGDSALYLCASSLGGSGVNGEQFFGPGTRLTVL.

The J gene is TRBJ1-5, the V gene TRBV30; 9 nucleotides line up with TRBD1. Germline loops: CDR1 GTSNPN, CDR2 SVGIG (reference sequence). The CDR3 is 18 residues long. V shed 0 bases and J 4 bases; nucleotides not matched to a gene: 13. The CDR3 nucleotides are TGTGCCTGGAGTGTCCCCCGGACAGGGGCCCAACTAAATCAGCCCCAGCATTTT. Amino acids: CAWSVPRTGAQLNQPQHF.

The chain joins TRBV30 to TRBJ1-5, with 7 bases fitting TRBD1. V shed 6 bases, J shed 2 bases, and the junction held 4 bases outside the gene matches. Germline V lookup: CDR1 GTSNPN, CDR2 SVGIG (reference sequence). This CDR3 spans 13 amino acids. CDR3 protein: CACQGQGNQPQHF. The CDR3 region has the DNA TGTGCCTGTCAAGGACAGGGCAATCAGCCCCAGCATTTT.

CDR3 loop: CAISEGAISGNTIYF. The DNA of the CDR3 is TGTGCCATCAGTGAGGGGGCCATCTCTGGAAACACCATATATTTT. V gene TRBV10-3 combines with J gene TRBJ1-3; TRBD1 might be the D (5 bases). The V end was cut by 2 bases, the J end by 0 bases, with 8 bases between. CDR1 and CDR2 (germline): ENHRY, SYGVKD. This CDR3 has 15 residues.

The chain is built from TRBV4-1 and TRBJ1-5; 11 bases are shared with TRBD1. After removal of 0 bases from V and 0 bases from J, the junction contained 7 bases not matched to a gene. Germline loops: CDR1 MGHRA, CDR2 YSYEKL. CDR3 size: 19 residues. CDR3 region: CASSQDEGQGDYSNQPQHF. As DNA, the CDR3 is TGCGCCAGCAGCCAAGATGAGGGACAGGGGGATTATAGCAATCAGCCCCAGCATTTT.

The CDR3 DNA reads TGTGCCAGCAGACGGGGCGGGACAGGGTTTTTCAATGAGCAGTTCTTC. It is translated as CASRRGGTGFFNEQFF. The gene calls are TRBV27 and TRBJ2-1; 9 positions match TRBD1. V shed 6 bases, J shed 6 bases, and the junction held 12 bases outside the gene matches. This CDR3 comprises 16 residues. Germline V CDR1 and CDR2: MNHEY, SMNVEV (reference sequence).